The clone carrying this TCR beta chain was seen only a few times. Its target is not known. This record belongs to a study of blood T cells in healthy people across ages. Findings of the study overall: Roughly linearly, TCR beta diversity per million T cells fell as age increased.

Germline V gene sequence: CDR1 MDHEN, CDR2 SYDVKM. The CDR3 spans 15 residues. The germline V and J ends were trimmed by 3 bases and 3 bases, with 12 bases remaining between them. A sample-barcoded 5' primer and a J-beta primer mix were used in a second PCR of roughly 7 to 12 cycles. TCRdb analysed the 5' RACE reads with MiXCR anew, one entry per CDR3 protein. The sample holds fewer than 750,000 distinct CDR3 sequences, around 52% seen once. Specimen: blood. The clonotype originates from a woman aged 80 or over in good health. The rearrangement uses TRBV28 and TRBJ2-4; D not certain. CDR3 DNA sequence: TGTGCCAGCAGTTTGGCCGCAATGGACAAAAACATTCAGTACTTC. It is translated as CASSLAAMDKNIQYF.